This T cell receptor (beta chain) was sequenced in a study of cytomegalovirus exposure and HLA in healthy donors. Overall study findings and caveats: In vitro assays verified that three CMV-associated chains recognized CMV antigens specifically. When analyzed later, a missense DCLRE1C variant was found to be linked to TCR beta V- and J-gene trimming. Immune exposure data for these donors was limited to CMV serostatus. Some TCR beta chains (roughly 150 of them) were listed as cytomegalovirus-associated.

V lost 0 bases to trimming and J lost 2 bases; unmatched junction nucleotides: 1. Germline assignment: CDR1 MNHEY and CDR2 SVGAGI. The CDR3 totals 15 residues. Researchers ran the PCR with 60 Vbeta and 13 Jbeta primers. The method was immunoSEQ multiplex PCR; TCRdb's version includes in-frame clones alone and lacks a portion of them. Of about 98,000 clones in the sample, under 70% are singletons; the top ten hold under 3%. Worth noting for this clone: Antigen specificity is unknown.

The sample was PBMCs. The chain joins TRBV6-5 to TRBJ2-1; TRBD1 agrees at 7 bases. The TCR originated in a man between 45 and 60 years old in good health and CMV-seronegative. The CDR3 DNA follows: TGTGCCAGCAGTTACTCCGGACAGGCCTACAATGAGCAGTTCTTC. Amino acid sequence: CASSYSGQAYNEQFF.